These T cell receptor beta chains were read from a single sample in a study of technical replicates of blood from a few donors. The protocol was immunoSEQ multiplex PCR, while the TCRdb copy is restricted to in-frame clones and leaves out a portion. Found here are about 86,000 clones, under 96% of them singletons; the top ten hold 0.3% to 0.45%. Input material: T cells isolated from PBMCs. The receptors stem from a human donor in good health. CDR3s include the opening cysteine and the closing phenylalanine or tryptophan. A D gene is named only where the DNA matches it firmly. Where a row states a size, it is once, few, many or the class of an expanded clone; other rows omit it.

d_gene: TRBD2; abundance: NA; v_gene: TRBV4-2; j_gene: TRBJ2-6; CDR3nt: TGTGCCAGCAGCCAGGGACTAGTATTTTCTGGGGCCAACGTCCTGACTTTC; CDR3aa: CASSQGLVFSGANVLTF
d_gene: NA; abundance: NA; v_gene: TRBV19; j_gene: TRBJ2-3; CDR3nt: TGTGCCAGTAGTCCGACTCCGGATACGCAGTATTTT; CDR3aa: CASSPTPDTQYF
d_gene: TRBD2; abundance: NA; v_gene: TRBV7-7; j_gene: TRBJ2-1; CDR3nt: TGTGCCAGCAGCTTGGGCGGGAGGGATGAGCAGTTCTTC; CDR3aa: CASSLGGRDEQFF
d_gene: TRBD2; abundance: NA; v_gene: TRBV7-2; j_gene: TRBJ2-1; CDR3nt: TGTGCCAGCAGCCAAAGACTAGCGGGAGGGCCGAGCTCCTACAATGAGCAGTTCTTC; CDR3aa: CASSQRLAGGPSSYNEQFF
d_gene: NA; abundance: NA; v_gene: TRBV19; j_gene: TRBJ2-7; CDR3nt: TGTGCCAGTAGTATTTCGGGGACTGCGAGCTCCTACGAGCAGTACTTC; CDR3aa: CASSISGTASSYEQYF
d_gene: TRBD2; abundance: NA; v_gene: TRBV28; j_gene: TRBJ2-7; CDR3nt: TGTGCCAGCAGTCCGAAAGGGACTAGCGGGAGAGGCCCCTACGAGCAGTACTTC; CDR3aa: CASSPKGTSGRGPYEQYF
d_gene: NA; abundance: few; v_gene: TRBV9; j_gene: TRBJ1-1; CDR3nt: TGTGCCAGCAGCGTGAGGACAGCTATTGACACTGAAGCTTTCTTT; CDR3aa: CASSVRTAIDTEAFF
d_gene: NA; abundance: NA; v_gene: TRBV9; j_gene: TRBJ2-7; CDR3nt: TGTGCCAGCAGCGTAGATGATGGCCGAGGGTACGAGCAGTACTTC; CDR3aa: CASSVDDGRGYEQYF
d_gene: TRBD1; abundance: NA; v_gene: TRBV2; j_gene: TRBJ1-4; CDR3nt: TGTGCCAGCAGTAAGACAGGGTTTGAAAAACTGTTTTTT; CDR3aa: CASSKTGFEKLFF
d_gene: TRBD1; abundance: once; v_gene: TRBV27; j_gene: TRBJ2-1; CDR3nt: TGTGCCAGCAGAAGACAGGGATCCTACAATGAGCAGTTCTTC; CDR3aa: CASRRQGSYNEQFF
d_gene: NA; abundance: once; v_gene: TRBV6-1; j_gene: TRBJ1-2; CDR3nt: TGTGCCAGCAGTGAAGCAGGGGGTAGGAGCTACACCTTC; CDR3aa: CASSEAGGRSYTF
d_gene: NA; abundance: NA; v_gene: TRBV9; j_gene: TRBJ2-7; CDR3nt: TGTGCCAGCAGCGTTTCTCCGGGGATCCACTACGAGCAGTACTTC; CDR3aa: CASSVSPGIHYEQYF
d_gene: NA; abundance: NA; v_gene: TRBV2; j_gene: TRBJ2-2; CDR3nt: TGTGCCAGCAAGTTTATTAGTGGGGGGACCGGGGAGCTGTTTTTT; CDR3aa: CASKFISGGTGELFF
d_gene: TRBD2; abundance: NA; v_gene: TRBV11-3; j_gene: TRBJ2-3; CDR3nt: TGTGCCAGCAGCCGGGGGGGGGAGGCCCTAGAAGATACGCAGTATTTT; CDR3aa: CASSRGGEALEDTQYF
d_gene: NA; abundance: NA; v_gene: TRBV4-1; j_gene: TRBJ2-3; CDR3nt: TGCGCCAGCAGCCAAGATGAGGGAGAGTTCACAGATACGCAGTATTTT; CDR3aa: CASSQDEGEFTDTQYF
d_gene: NA; abundance: NA; v_gene: TRBV18; j_gene: TRBJ2-3; CDR3nt: TGTGCCAGCTTGCAGGGAAACACAGATACGCAGTATTTT; CDR3aa: CASLQGNTDTQYF
d_gene: TRBD2; abundance: NA; v_gene: TRBV11-3; j_gene: TRBJ2-1; CDR3nt: TGTGCCAGCAGCCCTCCCTTTTTGCGGGAGGCTTATCATGAGCAGTTCTTC; CDR3aa: CASSPPFLREAYHEQFF
d_gene: TRBD1; abundance: NA; v_gene: TRBV7-9; j_gene: TRBJ1-5; CDR3nt: TGTGCCAGCAGTTGGACAGGGGAAGAGCATCAGCCCCAGCATTTT; CDR3aa: CASSWTGEEHQPQHF
d_gene: NA; abundance: NA; v_gene: TRBV7-8; j_gene: TRBJ1-5; CDR3nt: TGTGCCAGCAGCTTAGTTGCGGGGGTGGGTCAGCCCCAGCATTTT; CDR3aa: CASSLVAGVGQPQHF
d_gene: TRBD2; abundance: NA; v_gene: TRBV6-5; j_gene: TRBJ2-7; CDR3nt: TGTGCCAGCAGTTTCAGAACTAGCGGGGCCGAGCAGTACTTC; CDR3aa: CASSFRTSGAEQYF
d_gene: TRBD2; abundance: NA; v_gene: TRBV10-1; j_gene: TRBJ2-3; CDR3nt: TGCGCCAGCAGCCCGGGACTAGCGGGAGATACGCAGTATTTT; CDR3aa: CASSPGLAGDTQYF
d_gene: NA; abundance: NA; v_gene: TRBV27; j_gene: TRBJ2-2; CDR3nt: TGTGCCAGCAGTTACGGGGGCACCGGGGAGCTGTTTTTT; CDR3aa: CASSYGGTGELFF
d_gene: TRBD2; abundance: NA; v_gene: TRBV4-1; j_gene: TRBJ2-1; CDR3nt: TGCGCCAGCAGCCAAAATGGGCTGCGGGAGCTTTACAATGAGCAGTTCTTC; CDR3aa: CASSQNGLRELYNEQFF
d_gene: NA; abundance: NA; v_gene: TRBV11-3; j_gene: TRBJ1-1; CDR3nt: TGTGCCAGCAGCTCGGACAGCCCGAGGGCTTTCTTT; CDR3aa: CASSSDSPRAFF
d_gene: TRBD2; abundance: NA; v_gene: TRBV19; j_gene: TRBJ2-1; CDR3nt: TGTGCCAGTAGTATGCGTAGCGGGAGCCGAAATGAGCAGTTCTTC; CDR3aa: CASSMRSGSRNEQFF
d_gene: NA; abundance: NA; v_gene: TRBV7-2; j_gene: TRBJ1-1; CDR3nt: TGTGCCAGCAGTTTTCGGGGCGGGGGGCTGGTTACTGAAGCTTTCTTT; CDR3aa: CASSFRGGGLVTEAFF
d_gene: TRBD1; abundance: NA; v_gene: TRBV2; j_gene: TRBJ1-5; CDR3nt: TGTGCCAGCAGTGTCCCGGGACAGGGTTCAAGCAATCAGCCCCAGCATTTT; CDR3aa: CASSVPGQGSSNQPQHF
d_gene: NA; abundance: NA; v_gene: TRBV4-2; j_gene: TRBJ2-2; CDR3nt: TGTGCCAGCAGCCCCCTTAGTAGCGGGGAGCTGTTTTTT; CDR3aa: CASSPLSSGELFF
d_gene: TRBD1; abundance: once; v_gene: TRBV28; j_gene: TRBJ2-4; CDR3nt: TGTGCCAGCAGTTTATTAGCAGGGGGCCAAAACATTCAGTACTTC; CDR3aa: CASSLLAGGQNIQYF
d_gene: NA; abundance: once; v_gene: TRBV7-2; j_gene: TRBJ2-7; CDR3nt: TGTGCCAGCAGCTTAGCGGGGGCGGGAGTAGGTGAGCAGTACTTC; CDR3aa: CASSLAGAGVGEQYF
d_gene: TRBD2; abundance: NA; v_gene: TRBV15; j_gene: TRBJ2-3; CDR3nt: TGTGCCACCAACTTAGCGGGAGAAGATACGCAGTATTTT; CDR3aa: CATNLAGEDTQYF
d_gene: TRBD2; abundance: NA; v_gene: TRBV2; j_gene: TRBJ2-7; CDR3nt: TGTGCCAGGACTAGCGGGAGCTTCTACGAGCAGTACTTC; CDR3aa: CARTSGSFYEQYF
d_gene: NA; abundance: NA; v_gene: TRBV5-1; j_gene: TRBJ2-2; CDR3nt: TGCGCCAGCAGCGAAGACAGGGAGGTCGGGGAGCTGTTTTTT; CDR3aa: CASSEDREVGELFF
d_gene: NA; abundance: NA; v_gene: TRBV6-5; j_gene: TRBJ1-4; CDR3nt: TGTGCCAGCAGTTACGAGGGGGTTCCAACTAATGAAAAACTGTTTTTT; CDR3aa: CASSYEGVPTNEKLFF
d_gene: TRBD1; abundance: NA; v_gene: TRBV7-2; j_gene: TRBJ1-1; CDR3nt: TGTGCCAGCAGCTTAATGGCAGGGGGCACGGGCACTGAAGCTTTCTTT; CDR3aa: CASSLMAGGTGTEAFF
d_gene: TRBD1; abundance: NA; v_gene: TRBV5-1; j_gene: TRBJ2-1; CDR3nt: TGCGCCAGCAGCTCAGACAGGGTGAATGAGCAGTTCTTC; CDR3aa: CASSSDRVNEQFF
d_gene: TRBD2; abundance: NA; v_gene: TRBV5-4; j_gene: TRBJ2-3; CDR3nt: TGTGCCAGCAGCTTGCTAGCGGGAGGAGATACGCAGTATTTT; CDR3aa: CASSLLAGGDTQYF
d_gene: NA; abundance: NA; v_gene: TRBV30; j_gene: TRBJ2-1; CDR3nt: TGTGCCTGGAGTTCAGGCACGGGTTACGTGGGGCATGAGCAGTTCTTC; CDR3aa: CAWSSGTGYVGHEQFF
d_gene: NA; abundance: NA; v_gene: TRBV4-3; j_gene: TRBJ2-3; CDR3nt: TGCGCCAGCAGCGATCTGCCCGGAACAGTCGGAATTTCAGATACGCAGTATTTT; CDR3aa: CASSDLPGTVGISDTQYF
d_gene: NA; abundance: NA; v_gene: TRBV30; j_gene: TRBJ2-4; CDR3nt: TGTGCCTGGACGGGTCTGGTTAAAAACATTCAGTACTTC; CDR3aa: CAWTGLVKNIQYF
d_gene: TRBD1; abundance: NA; v_gene: TRBV5-4; j_gene: TRBJ2-7; CDR3nt: TGTGCCAGCAGCTTCCAGGGGGCTTCCACCTACGAGCAGTACTTC; CDR3aa: CASSFQGASTYEQYF
d_gene: NA; abundance: few; v_gene: TRBV19; j_gene: TRBJ1-3; CDR3nt: TGTGCCAGTAGTTATCCGGTTGGCTCTGGAAACACCATATATTTT; CDR3aa: CASSYPVGSGNTIYF
d_gene: NA; abundance: NA; v_gene: TRBV20-1; j_gene: TRBJ2-1; CDR3nt: TGCAGTGCTTACAGGGTCGATGAGCAGTTCTTC; CDR3aa: CSAYRVDEQFF
d_gene: NA; abundance: NA; v_gene: TRBV5-6; j_gene: TRBJ1-2; CDR3nt: TGTGCCAGCAGCTTGGTGGGGGCTGGTTTCGAGCCTCATGGAGGCTACACCTTC; CDR3aa: CASSLVGAGFEPHGGYTF
d_gene: TRBD2; abundance: NA; v_gene: TRBV18; j_gene: TRBJ2-7; CDR3nt: TGTGCCAGCTCCCCCGCGGGAGGATCCTACGAGCAGTACTTC; CDR3aa: CASSPAGGSYEQYF
d_gene: NA; abundance: NA; v_gene: TRBV5-6; j_gene: TRBJ1-1; CDR3nt: TGTGCCAGCAGCTTGGACTACCGGAACACTGAAGCTTTCTTT; CDR3aa: CASSLDYRNTEAFF
d_gene: TRBD1; abundance: NA; v_gene: TRBV7-2; j_gene: TRBJ1-4; CDR3nt: TGTGCCAGCAAGGGGGCAGGAACTAATGAAAAACTGTTTTTT; CDR3aa: CASKGAGTNEKLFF